The 29 T cell receptor beta chains listed next were all sequenced from one sample in a study of technical replicates of blood from several donors. TCRdb's copy holds only in-frame clones and misses some; the assay was immunoSEQ multiplex PCR. The profile shows fewer than 90,000 clones, approximately 89% of them singletons. The sample comprised T cells isolated from PBMCs. The source is a human donor in good health.

The chain employs TRBV19 and TRBJ1-1; D gene ambiguous. The length of the CDR3 is 12 residues. CDR1 LNHDA and CDR2 SQIVND come from the germline V gene (reference sequence). Trimming stripped 3 bases from V and 11 bases from J, with 13 bases between. Here the CDR3 reads CASSMSRSSAFF. DNA of the CDR3: TGTGCCAGTAGTATGTCTCGCTCGAGTGCTTTCTTT.

The V gene is TRBV9, the J gene TRBJ2-7; D possibly corresponds to TRBD2 (5 bases). CDR1 is SGDLS, CDR2 YYNGEE, per germline. Trimming took 3 bases from V and 5 from J, leaving 9 bases between them. The CDR3 extends over 12 amino acids. The CDR3 sequence: CASSGLLHEQYF. The DNA of the CDR3 is TGTGCCAGCAGCGGACTACTCCACGAGCAGTACTTC.

The chain is built from TRBV30 and TRBJ1-2; 7 bases align to TRBD1. The CDR3 runs 17 residues. Germline CDR1 and CDR2: GTSNPN and SVGIG (reference sequence). Germline trimming cut 1 base from V and 4 bases from J; bases unmatched to any gene: 15. CDR3 in amino acids: CAWSGIWDSPIRYGYTF. The CDR3 DNA sequence: TGTGCCTGGAGTGGGATATGGGACAGTCCAATACGCTATGGCTACACCTTC.

CDR3 bases: TGTGCCTGGAGTGTGGGGGGTTCCTACGAGCAGTACTTC. The encoded protein is CAWSVGGSYEQYF. This chain connects TRBV30 to TRBJ2-7; D is perhaps TRBD2 (6 bases). Deletions cut 0 bases from V and 1 base from J, with 7 bases between. The germline CDR1 and CDR2 sequences are GTSNPN and SVGIG (reference sequence). The CDR3 runs 13 residues.

The chain couples TRBV7-6 to TRBJ1-1, with D tentatively TRBD1 (6 bases). The germline CDR1 and CDR2 sequences are SGHVS and FNYEAQ. Between the trimmed V and J ends, which lost 2 bases and 10 bases, there was a span of 11 bases. The CDR3 has 12 amino acids. The CDR3 DNA reads as TGTGCCAGCAGCTTACTGGGGGCAGTAGCTTTCTTT. Protein sequence: CASSLLGAVAFF.

This clone occurred once. The rearrangement links TRBV6-1 to TRBJ2-7; 7 nucleotides agree with TRBD2. The J segment lost 3 bases and the V segment lost 3 bases, leaving 8 bases of the junction unmatched. Germline lookup yields CDR1 MNHNS and CDR2 SASEGT. The CDR3 length is 15 residues. The CDR3 DNA sequence: TGTGCCAGCAGTGAGAGGGCTAGCGGCCACTACGAGCAGTACTTC. It codes for CASSERASGHYEQYF.

J is TRBJ2-5 and V is TRBV7-9, with 9 positions matching TRBD2. The CDR3 runs 14 residues. Trimming removed 8 bases from V and 5 bases from J; junction bases left unmatched: 9. Germline V gene sequence: CDR1 SEHNR, CDR2 FQNEAQ (reference sequence). This CDR3 is CASGTKGLAETQYF. The CDR3 region has the DNA TGTGCCAGCGGAACAAAAGGACTAGCGGAGACCCAGTACTTC.

V is TRBV19 and J is TRBJ2-3; 9 nucleotides line up with TRBD2. Germline-derived CDR1 and CDR2 are LNHDA and SQIVND (reference sequence). Trimming cost V 4 bases and J 1 base; bases outside gene matches: 12. The CDR3 runs 18 residues. The CDR3 spells CASSTLAGFPFGTDTQYF. The CDR3 DNA reads TGTGCCAGTAGTACGCTAGCGGGATTTCCTTTTGGCACAGATACGCAGTATTTT.

The chain uses TRBV5-4 and TRBJ1-1; unclear D gene. The CDR3 totals 11 residues. The germline V gene encodes CDR1 SGHNT and CDR2 YYREEE (reference sequence). Between the trimmed V and J ends, which lost 4 bases and 8 bases, there was a span of 9 bases. CDR3 residues: CASSQAGEAFF. CDR3 bases: TGTGCCAGCAGCCAAGCCGGGGAAGCTTTCTTT.

Comments on this clone: The junction departs from the called germline gene at one end, perhaps through a read error. The chain carries TRBV30 and TRBJ2-7; 16 nucleotides line up with TRBD2. The CDR3 extends over 17 amino acids. Germline assignment: CDR1 GTSNPN and CDR2 SVGIG (reference sequence). CDR3 DNA: TGTGCCTGGAGTGAGGGACTAGCGGGAGGGAAACTCTACGGGCAGTACTTC. Translating it yields CAWSEGLAGGKLYGQYF. Filled out from reference TRBV30 and TRBJ2-7, the complete variable domain reads SQTIHQWPATLVQPVGSPLSLECTVEGTSNPNLYWYRQAAGRGLQLLFYSVGIGQISSEVPQNLSASRPQDRQFILSSKKLLLSDSGFYLCAWSEGLAGGKLYGQYFGPGTRLTVT.

The J gene is TRBJ2-5, the V gene TRBV28; D call uncertain. Germline V gene sequence: CDR1 MDHEN, CDR2 SYDVKM. Between the trimmed V and J ends, which lost 3 bases and 1 base, there was a span of 9 bases. This CDR3 has 14 residues. The CDR3, as DNA: TGTGCCAGCAGTTTGGCGGTCGGCCAAGAGACCCAGTACTTC. Encoded protein: CASSLAVGQETQYF.

This clone has a single count. The V gene is TRBV28, the J gene TRBJ1-1; D unresolved. This CDR3 spans 11 amino acids. V was shortened by 8 bases and J by 2 bases, with 6 bases between the two germline ends. Germline CDR1 and CDR2: MDHEN and SYDVKM. The CDR3 bases are TGTGCCAGCCTTTTAAACACTGAAGCTTTCTTT. Protein product: CASLLNTEAFF.

The gene calls are TRBV7-9 and TRBJ2-7; D remains unclear. The CDR3 sequence is 15 residues long. V lost 2 bases and J lost 0, with 11 bases in between. The V gene's germline CDR1 is SEHNR and CDR2 FQNEAQ (reference sequence). The CDR3 nucleotides are TGTGCCAGCAGCTTAAGTGCGATTCGCTCCTACGAGCAGTACTTC. It translates to CASSLSAIRSYEQYF.

This clone appeared a few times. V is TRBV25-1 and J is TRBJ1-1, with 7 bases aligning to TRBD1. Germline loops: CDR1 MGHDK, CDR2 SYGVNS. V dropped 2 bases and J dropped 0; count of bases not matched to a gene: 3. This CDR3 is 15 amino acids long. The CDR3 protein is CASSEGTALNTEAFF. CDR3 bases: TGTGCCAGCAGTGAAGGGACAGCACTGAACACTGAAGCTTTCTTT.

This chain connects TRBV6-1 to TRBJ1-5; perhaps TRBD1 as D (5 bases). The CDR3 has 15 residues. Germline CDR1 MNHNS, CDR2 SASEGT. Trimming cost V 2 bases and J 7 bases, with 15 bases left between them. The CDR3 protein is CASSESPGHKQPQHF. The CDR3 DNA reads as TGTGCCAGCAGTGAATCCCCAGGGCATAAACAGCCCCAGCATTTT.

The V gene is TRBV25-1, the J gene TRBJ2-2, with 7 bases aligning to TRBD2. V was pared by 3 bases and J by 2 bases, with 9 bases of the junction left unmatched. The CDR3 is made up of 17 amino acids. Germline V gene lookup returns CDR1 MGHDK and CDR2 SYGVNS. The CDR3 DNA is TGTGCCAGCAGTGAGGTCGGTCGGGGGGATAACACCGGGGAGCTGTTTTTT. Protein product: CASSEVGRGDNTGELFF.

The V and J genes are TRBV7-9 and TRBJ2-5, with 8 bases lining up with TRBD2. The CDR3 has 13 amino acids. Trimming took 4 bases from V and 5 from J; bases not matched to a gene: 3. Germline CDR1 reads SEHNR; CDR2 reads FQNEAQ (reference sequence). The CDR3 reads CASSSSGSETQYF. CDR3 nucleotide sequence: TGTGCCAGCAGCTCCAGCGGGAGTGAGACCCAGTACTTC.

This clone was seen only once. V and J are TRBV25-1 and TRBJ1-1, with D perhaps matching TRBD1 (6 bases). Trimming removed 7 bases from V and 0 bases from J, with 12 bases in between. This CDR3 comprises 14 residues. CDR1 MGHDK and CDR2 SYGVNS come from the germline V gene. As DNA, the CDR3 is TGTGCCAGCACCCCTGGGGGCCTGAACACTGAAGCTTTCTTT. Protein: CASTPGGLNTEAFF.

This chain uses TRBV29-1 with TRBJ2-7, with 9 positions matching TRBD1. Trimming cost V 6 bases and J 4 bases; bases outside gene matches: 7. Per germline, CDR1 SQVTM and CDR2 ANQGSEA. CDR3 length: 13 residues. CDR3 protein: CSVRTGALYEQYF. CDR3 bases: TGCAGCGTGCGGACAGGGGCTTTGTACGAGCAGTACTTC.

The chain links TRBV10-3 to TRBJ1-1; TRBD1 is a possible D gene (5 bases). V lost 7 bases to trimming and J lost 4 bases, with 16 bases between them. The germline CDR1 and CDR2 sequences are ENHRY and SYGVKD. The CDR3 is 14 residues long. The CDR3 spells CAINDWGSLTEAFF. The CDR3 DNA sequence: TGTGCCATCAATGATTGGGGCAGTCTCACTGAAGCTTTCTTT.

The V and J genes are TRBV28 and TRBJ1-2; D gene unclear. The CDR3 runs 11 residues. CDR1 is MDHEN and CDR2 is SYDVKM in the germline V gene. Trimming cost V 2 bases and J 7 bases, with 5 bases left between them. The CDR3 nucleotides read TGTGCCAGCAGTTTAATGGCTGGCTACACCTTC. As protein: CASSLMAGYTF.

This clone has a handful of counts. The chain links TRBV2 to TRBJ1-5; tentative D call: TRBD1 (5 bases). V was trimmed by 5 bases and J by 5 bases, leaving 10 bases between them. CDR1 is SNHLY, CDR2 FYNNEI, per germline. The CDR3 is made up of 13 amino acids. The CDR3 bases are TGTGCCAGCAGTCAGGGCCTTGATCAGCCCCAGCATTTT. Its translation is CASSQGLDQPQHF.

The chain links TRBV7-6 to TRBJ2-1; the D is unclear. Between the trimmed V and J ends, which lost 1 base and 4 bases, there was a span of 5 bases. The germline CDR1 and CDR2 sequences are SGHVS and FNYEAQ. The CDR3 is made up of 13 amino acids. The CDR3 sequence: CASSLETYNEQFF. Here the CDR3 DNA reads TGTGCCAGCAGCTTAGAAACTTACAATGAGCAGTTCTTC. The full variable domain, with the rest looked up from reference TRBV7-6 and TRBJ2-1, is GAGVSQSPRYKVTKRGQDVALRCDPISGHVSLYWYRQALGQGPEFLTYFNYEAQQDKSGLPNDRFSAERPEGSISTLTIQRTEQRDSAMYRCASSLETYNEQFFGPGTRLTVL.

The V and J genes are TRBV11-3 and TRBJ1-2; D is possibly TRBD1 (5 bases). Germline V gives CDR1 SGHNT, CDR2 YENEEA. The ends were cut back, 5 bases at V and 8 bases at J, with 18 bases in the middle. This CDR3 has 14 amino acids. CDR3 coding DNA: TGTGCCAGCAGCGCTGACAGTGCTGTTGGGGGCTACACCTTC. It specifies CASSADSAVGGYTF.

The V gene is TRBV4-1, the J gene TRBJ1-4; possibly TRBD1 for D (5 bases). Germline V gene sequence: CDR1 MGHRA, CDR2 YSYEKL. The CDR3 spans 15 residues. V lost 1 base to trimming and J lost 4 bases, with 10 bases between them. CDR3 nucleotides: TGCGCCAGCAGCCAAGTTGGGGCCCATAATGAAAAACTGTTTTTT. Translating gives CASSQVGAHNEKLFF.

V gene TRBV14 combines with J gene TRBJ2-7; maybe TRBD2 (5 bases). CDR3 size: 13 residues. The ends were cut back, 10 bases at V and 5 bases at J, with 18 bases in the middle. CDR1 and CDR2 from the germline V gene are SGHDN and FVKESK. The CDR3 DNA sequence: TGTGCCACCTCTCCCGTAGCGACCCACGAGCAGTACTTC. It specifies CATSPVATHEQYF.

The chain employs TRBV15 and TRBJ2-1; 12 bases are shared with TRBD2. Trimming took 6 bases from V and 7 from J; bases not matched to a gene: 4. CDR1 is LNHNV and CDR2 is YYDKDF in the germline V gene (reference sequence). This CDR3 spans 14 amino acids. The DNA of the CDR3 is TGTGCCACCAGTCTAGCGGGAGGGCCTAATGAGCAGTTCTTC. Amino acids: CATSLAGGPNEQFF. Looking up the rest from reference TRBV15 and TRBJ2-1 gives the full variable domain: DAMVIQNPRYQVTQFGKPVTLSCSQTLNHNVMYWYQQKSSQAPKLLFHYYDKDFNNEADTPDNFQSRRPNTSFCFLDIRSPGLGDTAMYLCATSLAGGPNEQFFGPGTRLTVL.

The rearrangement links TRBV7-2 to TRBJ2-7; D may be TRBD1 (6 bases). Germline values: CDR1 SGHTA, CDR2 FQGNSA. V lost 2 bases to trimming and J lost 0 bases, with 11 bases between them. The CDR3 loop spans 15 amino acids. The CDR3 region is CASSLIGTSSYEQYF. CDR3 sequence (DNA): TGTGCCAGCAGCTTAATTGGGACAAGCTCCTACGAGCAGTACTTC.

The V and J genes are TRBV6-5 and TRBJ1-3, with D possibly TRBD1 on 6 matching bases. Trimming removed 0 bases at V and 4 bases at J, with 7 bases between. This CDR3 spans 14 amino acids. The germline CDR1 and CDR2 sequences are MNHEY and SVGAGI. The CDR3 protein is CASSYSTGGNTIYF. CDR3 coding DNA: TGTGCCAGCAGTTACTCCACAGGGGGAAACACCATATATTTT.